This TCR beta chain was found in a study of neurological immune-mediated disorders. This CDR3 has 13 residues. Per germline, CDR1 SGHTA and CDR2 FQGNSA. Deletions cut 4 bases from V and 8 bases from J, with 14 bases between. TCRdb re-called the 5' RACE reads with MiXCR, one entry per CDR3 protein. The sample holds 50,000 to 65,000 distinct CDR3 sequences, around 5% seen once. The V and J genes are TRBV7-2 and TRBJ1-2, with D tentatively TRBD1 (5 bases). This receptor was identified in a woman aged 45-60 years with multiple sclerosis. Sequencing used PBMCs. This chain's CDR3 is CASSSASGAGYTF. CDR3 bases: TGTGCCAGCAGCTCGGCCAGCGGGGCCGGCTACACCTTC. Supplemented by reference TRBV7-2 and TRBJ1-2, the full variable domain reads GAGVSQSPSNKVTEKGKDVELRCDPISGHTALYWYRQSLGQGLEFLIYFQGNSAPDKSGLPSDRFSAERTGGSVSTLTIQRTQQEDSAVYLCASSSASGAGYTFGSGTRLTVV.